The clone carrying this TCR beta chain came up a few times. This CDR3 is 14 amino acids long. Trimming took 4 bases from V and 6 from J; bases not matched to a gene: 7. CDR1 is SGHNT, CDR2 YENEEA, per germline. A multiplex PCR was run with 60 Vbeta primers and 13 Jbeta primers. Per the authors' pipeline: Counted up in a later analysis, unique TCR beta chains came to some 75 million, with around 12 million shared. Clones were sequenced by immunoSEQ multiplex PCR, and TCRdb holds only the in-frame ones, with some missing. V and J calls and clone size come straight from that table; D and trimming were deduced from the DNA. The sample holds over 35,000 clones; approximately 52% are singletons and the top ten take 12%. Donors likely had unrecorded immune exposures despite being nominally healthy when sampled. The sample comes from a study of cytomegalovirus exposure and HLA in healthy donors. About the research overall: From HLA-typed donors, an early data release held roughly 89 million unique TCRs.

The receptor was isolated from a human donor in good health. The sequencing sample was made of PBMCs. The rearrangement joins TRBV11-3 to TRBJ2-3, with TRBD2 identical over 7 bases. The DNA for the CDR3 is TGTGCCAGCAGCTATCTTGGGGGGGAGGATACGCAGTATTTT. Translation gives CASSYLGGEDTQYF.